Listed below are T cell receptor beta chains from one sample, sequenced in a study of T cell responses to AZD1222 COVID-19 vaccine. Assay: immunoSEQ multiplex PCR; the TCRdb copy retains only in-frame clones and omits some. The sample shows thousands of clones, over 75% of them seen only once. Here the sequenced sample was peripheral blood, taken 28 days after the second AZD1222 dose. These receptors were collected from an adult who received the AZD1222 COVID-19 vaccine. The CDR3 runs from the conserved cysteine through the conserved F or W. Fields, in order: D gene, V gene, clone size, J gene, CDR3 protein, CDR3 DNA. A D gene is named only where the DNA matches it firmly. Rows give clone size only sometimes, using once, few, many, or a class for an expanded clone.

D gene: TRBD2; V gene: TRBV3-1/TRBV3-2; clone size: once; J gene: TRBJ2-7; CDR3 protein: CASSQVSGRSEQYF; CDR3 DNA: TGTGCCAGCAGCCAAGTAAGCGGGAGATCCGAGCAGTACTTC
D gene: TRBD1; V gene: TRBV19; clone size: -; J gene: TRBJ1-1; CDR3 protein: CASSIRTARTGNTEAFF; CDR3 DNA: TGTGCCAGTAGTATCCGGACCGCCCGGACAGGGAACACTGAAGCTTTCTTT
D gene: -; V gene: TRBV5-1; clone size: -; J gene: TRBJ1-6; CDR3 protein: CASSRGEYNSPLHF; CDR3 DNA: TGCGCCAGCAGTCGGGGGGAGTATAATTCACCCCTCCACTTT
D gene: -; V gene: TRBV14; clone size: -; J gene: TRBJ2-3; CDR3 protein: CASSTIGGRITDTQYF; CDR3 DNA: TGTGCCAGCAGCACAATAGGTGGCAGGATCACAGATACGCAGTATTTT
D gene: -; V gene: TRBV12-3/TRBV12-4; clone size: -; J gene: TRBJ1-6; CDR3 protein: CASSLGRNSPLHF; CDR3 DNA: TGTGCCAGCAGTTTAGGAAGGAATTCACCCCTCCACTTT
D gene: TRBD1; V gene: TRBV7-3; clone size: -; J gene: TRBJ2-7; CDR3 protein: CASSLFPGGQGSHEQYF; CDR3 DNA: TGTGCCAGCAGCTTATTCCCGGGGGGACAGGGTTCCCACGAGCAGTACTTC
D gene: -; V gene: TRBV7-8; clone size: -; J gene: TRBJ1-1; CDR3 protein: CASSPIGRLDTEAFF; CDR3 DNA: TGTGCCAGCAGCCCGATTGGGAGGTTGGACACTGAAGCTTTCTTT
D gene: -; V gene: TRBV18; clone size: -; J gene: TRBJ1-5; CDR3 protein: CASSQGNNQPQHF; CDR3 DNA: TGTGCCAGCTCACAAGGGAACAATCAGCCCCAGCATTTT
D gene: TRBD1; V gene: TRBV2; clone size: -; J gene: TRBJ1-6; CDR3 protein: CASSSDRASDSPLHF; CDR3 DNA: TGTGCCAGCAGCTCGGACAGGGCTAGTGATTCACCCCTCCACTTT
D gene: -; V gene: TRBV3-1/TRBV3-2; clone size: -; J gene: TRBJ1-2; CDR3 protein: CASSQGPKVPNYGYTF; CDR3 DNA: TGTGCCAGCAGCCAAGGGCCAAAAGTCCCTAACTATGGCTACACCTTC
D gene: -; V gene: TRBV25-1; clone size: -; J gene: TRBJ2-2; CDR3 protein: CALTPNNGVNTGELFF; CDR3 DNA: TGTGCACTGACCCCGAATAACGGGGTGAACACCGGGGAGCTGTTTTTT
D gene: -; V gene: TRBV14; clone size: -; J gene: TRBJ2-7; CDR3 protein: CASSQDAPGRPYYEQYF; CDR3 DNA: TGTGCCAGCAGCCAAGATGCCCCAGGTCGACCCTACTACGAGCAGTACTTC
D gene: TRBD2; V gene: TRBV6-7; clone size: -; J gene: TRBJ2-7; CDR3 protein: CASSYSRSGGYEQYF; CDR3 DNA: TGTGCCAGCAGTTACTCACGGAGCGGGGGCTACGAGCAGTACTTC
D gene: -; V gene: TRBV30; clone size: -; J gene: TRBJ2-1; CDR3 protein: CAWSGDVSSYNEQFF; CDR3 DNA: TGTGCCTGGAGCGGGGACGTCAGCTCCTACAATGAGCAGTTCTTC
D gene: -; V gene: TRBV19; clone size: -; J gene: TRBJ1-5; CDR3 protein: CASSPPRDKNQPQHF; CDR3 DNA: TGTGCCAGTAGCCCCCCGCGGGACAAAAATCAGCCCCAGCATTTT
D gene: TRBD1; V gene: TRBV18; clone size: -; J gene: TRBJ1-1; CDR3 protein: CASSPPGQLNTEAFF; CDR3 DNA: TGTGCCAGCTCACCACCGGGACAGCTGAACACTGAAGCTTTCTTT
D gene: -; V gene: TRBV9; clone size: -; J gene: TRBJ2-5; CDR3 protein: CASSVTPRADPPETQYF; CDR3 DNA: TGTGCCAGCAGCGTAACCCCCCGGGCAGACCCCCCAGAGACCCAGTACTTC
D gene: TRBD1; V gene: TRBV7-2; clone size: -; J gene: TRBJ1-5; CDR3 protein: CASSQRGGWSSNQPQHF; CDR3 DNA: TGTGCCAGCAGCCAGAGAGGGGGCTGGAGTAGCAATCAGCCCCAGCATTTT
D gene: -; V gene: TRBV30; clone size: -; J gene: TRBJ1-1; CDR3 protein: CAWSGFTGGEAFF; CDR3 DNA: TGTGCCTGGAGTGGATTTACAGGTGGGGAAGCTTTCTTT
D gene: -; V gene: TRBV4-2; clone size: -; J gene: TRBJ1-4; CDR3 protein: CASSPEGLTTNEKLFF; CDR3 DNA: TGTGCCAGCAGCCCCGAAGGCCTGACAACTAATGAAAAACTGTTTTTT
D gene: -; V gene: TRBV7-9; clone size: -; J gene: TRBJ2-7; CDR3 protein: CASSLAGEQYF; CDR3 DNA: TGTGCCAGCAGCTTGGCGGGTGAGCAGTACTTC
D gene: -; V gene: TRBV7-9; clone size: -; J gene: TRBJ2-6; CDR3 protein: CASSSGANVLTF; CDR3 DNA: TGTGCCAGCAGCTCTGGGGCCAACGTCCTGACTTTC
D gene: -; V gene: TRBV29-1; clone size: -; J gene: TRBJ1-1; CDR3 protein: CSVYGQRNEAFF; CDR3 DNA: TGCAGCGTTTACGGACAGCGGAATGAAGCTTTCTTT
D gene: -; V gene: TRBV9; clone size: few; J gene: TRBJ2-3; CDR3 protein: CASSVNSPTDTQYF; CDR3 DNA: TGTGCCAGCAGCGTAAACTCCCCGACAGATACGCAGTATTTT
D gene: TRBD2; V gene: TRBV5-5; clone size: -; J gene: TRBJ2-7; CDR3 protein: CASSLTGTSNYEQYF; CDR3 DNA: TGTGCCAGCAGCTTGACCGGGACTAGCAACTACGAGCAGTACTTC
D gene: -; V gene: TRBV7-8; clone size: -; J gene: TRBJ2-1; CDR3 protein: CASSLGVASYNEQFF; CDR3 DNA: TGTGCCAGCAGCTTAGGGGTGGCCTCCTACAATGAGCAGTTCTTC